What follows is one TCR beta chain and its context. Germline CDR1 and CDR2: LGHDT and YNNKEL (reference sequence). With V trimmed by 5 bases and J by 1 base, 6 bases remained unmatched. CDR3 length equals 15 residues. The data originate from a study of blood T cell repertoires in COVID-19. As for the study in general: The United States, Italy and Spain were the sources of the acute and convalescent COVID-19 samples. PBMCs, B-cell-depleted T cells, or T cells provided the cDNA or gDNA that made up the material.

The authors' processing: Estimated nucleated cell counts came from reference gene primer amplification. TCRdb's table, derived via immunoSEQ multiplex PCR, lists solely in-frame clones and lacks some. V and J calls plus clone size are reproduced from that table; the DNA served to infer D and trimming. The sample consists of about 120,000 clones, 82% of them appearing once. This chain links TRBV3-1 (or the pseudogene TRBV3-2) with TRBJ2-5; 8 bases fit TRBD2. The sequence was obtained from a woman between 65 and 79 years old with acute or convalescent COVID-19. The source material was peripheral blood. CDR3 bases: TGTGCCAGCAGCTATCGACGGGGGGGCCAAGAGACCCAGTACTTC. Its translation: CASSYRRGGQETQYF.